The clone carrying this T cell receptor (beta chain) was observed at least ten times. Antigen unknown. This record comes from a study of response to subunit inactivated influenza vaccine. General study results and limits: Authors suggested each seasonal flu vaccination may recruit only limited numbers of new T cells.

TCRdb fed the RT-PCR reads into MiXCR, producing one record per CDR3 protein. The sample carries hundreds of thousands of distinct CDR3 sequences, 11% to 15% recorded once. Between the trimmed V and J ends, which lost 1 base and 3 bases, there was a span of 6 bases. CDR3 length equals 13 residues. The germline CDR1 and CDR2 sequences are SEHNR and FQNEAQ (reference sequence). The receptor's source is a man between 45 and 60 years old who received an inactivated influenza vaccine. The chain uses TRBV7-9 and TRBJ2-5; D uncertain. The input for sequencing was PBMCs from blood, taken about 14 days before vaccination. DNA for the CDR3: TGTGCCAGCAGCTTAGACGAGAAAGAGACCCAGTACTTC. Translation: CASSLDEKETQYF. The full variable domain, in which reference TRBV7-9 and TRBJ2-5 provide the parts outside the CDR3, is DTGVSQNPRHKITKRGQNVTFRCDPISEHNRLYWYRQTLGQGPEFLTYFQNEAQLEKSRLLSDRFSAERPKGSFSTLEIQRTEQGDSAMYLCASSLDEKETQYFGPGTRLLVL.